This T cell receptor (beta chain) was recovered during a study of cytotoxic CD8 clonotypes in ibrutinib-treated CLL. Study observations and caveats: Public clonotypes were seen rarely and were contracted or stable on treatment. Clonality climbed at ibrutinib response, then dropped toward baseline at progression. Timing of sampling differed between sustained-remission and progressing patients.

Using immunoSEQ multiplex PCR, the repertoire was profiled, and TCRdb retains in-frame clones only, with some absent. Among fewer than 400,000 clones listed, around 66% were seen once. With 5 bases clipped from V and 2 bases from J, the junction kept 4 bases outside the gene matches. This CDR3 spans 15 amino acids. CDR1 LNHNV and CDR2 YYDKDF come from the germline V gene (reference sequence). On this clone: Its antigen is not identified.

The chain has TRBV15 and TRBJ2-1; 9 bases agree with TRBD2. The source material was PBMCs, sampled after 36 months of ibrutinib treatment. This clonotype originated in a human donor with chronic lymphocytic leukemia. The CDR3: CATSGSGRAYNEQFF. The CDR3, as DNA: TGTGCCACCAGCGGTAGCGGGAGAGCCTACAATGAGCAGTTCTTC.